The TCR beta chain under discussion was sequenced for a study of cytomegalovirus exposure and HLA in healthy donors. PCR was performed using 60 Vbeta and 13 Jbeta primers. Assay used: immunoSEQ multiplex PCR; TCRdb lists only in-frame clones, some missing. The top ten hold 1.5% to 2% of the sample, which has around 190,000 clones, around 87% seen once. Findings and limits, study-wide: Common viral pathogens (according to a later analysis) appeared linked to several of the most significant clusters. An analysis that was carried out later associated approximately 15,000 TCR beta sequences with HLA alleles at 0.05 false discovery rate.

As to this clone: Its antigen remains unknown.

Sequenced: PBMCs. The receptor's source is a woman aged 18-30 years in good health and CMV-seronegative.

CDR3 sequence reads: CASSLAWDRGDTQYF. CDR3 coding DNA: TGTGCCAGCAGCTTGGCATGGGACAGAGGGGATACGCAGTATTTT. This sequence joins TRBV5-6 and TRBJ2-3; 7 nucleotides align to TRBD1. The CDR3 length is 15 residues. J was trimmed by 6 bases and V by 0 bases; bases with no gene match: 7. Per germline, CDR1 SGHDT and CDR2 YYEEEE.